This entry concerns a single T cell receptor (beta chain). Its antigen remains unidentified. The sample is drawn from a study of OX40 agonist ivuxolimab in advanced cancers. For the study at large: Patients were dosed intravenously with ivuxolimab at 0.01 to 10 mg/kg every 2 weeks. Roughly two fifths of patients had received prior checkpoint inhibitor therapy.

Notes on the study in general: There were also nonresponders showing low normalized T-cell clonal expansion. Circulating CD4+ and CD8+ T cells showed clonal expansion by week 6 at 0.1 to 3.0 mg/kg.

The CDR3 is made up of 14 amino acids. The V and J ends lost 3 bases and 3 bases respectively, with 8 bases between them. Germline V gene lookup returns CDR1 ENHRY and CDR2 SYGVKD. Here immunoSEQ multiplex PCR was the method, and the copy in TCRdb shows in-frame clones only, minus some. Of 70,000 or so clones in the sample, about 92% were seen once. The source material was CD4+ or CD8+ T cells sorted from blood, sampled in a trial of the OX40 agonist ivuxolimab. The origin of this receptor is an adult with an advanced solid tumor such as melanoma, head and neck, liver or kidney cancer. The gene calls are TRBV10-3 and TRBJ1-4; D might be TRBD1 (5 bases). The chain's CDR3 is CAISDVGANEKLFF. The DNA for the CDR3 is TGTGCCATCAGTGATGTAGGGGCTAATGAAAAACTGTTTTTT.